These T cell receptor beta chains were read from a single sample in a study of OX40 agonist ivuxolimab in advanced cancers. Here immunoSEQ multiplex PCR was the method, and the copy in TCRdb shows in-frame clones only, minus some. The top ten clones hold approximately 2.9% of a sample with nearly 95,000 clones, around 94% of them seen once. The sequences come from CD4+ or CD8+ T cells sorted from blood, collected in a trial of the OX40 agonist ivuxolimab. These receptors were taken from an adult with an advanced solid tumor such as melanoma, head and neck, liver or kidney cancer. The CDR3 runs from the conserved cysteine through the conserved F or W. Each record gives: D gene, CDR3 length, V gene, J gene, clone size, CDR3 DNA, CDR3 protein. A D gene is named only where the DNA matches it firmly. Only some rows state a clone size, as once, few, many or a class for expanded clones.

>TRBD2|18|TRBV7-8|TRBJ2-1|.
TGTGCCAGCAGCTCGGGACTAGCGGGGGCCTACGGGCCGAATGAGCAGTTCTTC
CASSSGLAGAYGPNEQFF
>.|12|TRBV13|TRBJ1-2|.
TGTGCCAGCAGCTTAGGTCTCTATGGCTACACCTTC
CASSLGLYGYTF
>TRBD1|14|TRBV14|TRBJ2-7|.
TGTGCCAGCAGTGAATGGGACAGGTCCTACGAGCAGTACTTC
CASSEWDRSYEQYF
>TRBD1|15|TRBV5-5|TRBJ1-1|.
TGTGCCAGCAGCCTTGGGGACAGTTCGAACACTGAAGCTTTCTTT
CASSLGDSSNTEAFF
>.|12|TRBV30|TRBJ1-1|.
TGTGCCTGGAGTGACCCGAGAACTGAAGCTTTCTTT
CAWSDPRTEAFF
>.|15|TRBV4-1|TRBJ2-7|.
TGCGCCAGCAGCCAAGGACTAGGAACATCCTACGAGCAGTACTTC
CASSQGLGTSYEQYF
>.|13|TRBV27|TRBJ2-7|.
TGTGCCAGCAGTTTAGGTCGACCCTACGAGCAGTACTTC
CASSLGRPYEQYF
>.|15|TRBV6-5|TRBJ2-3|.
TGTGCCAGCAGTTCACAAGACTTGACCTCAGATACGCAGTATTTT
CASSSQDLTSDTQYF
>.|14|TRBV2|TRBJ1-5|.
TGTGCCAGCAGAAACTGGACCGATGATCAGCCCCAGCATTTT
CASRNWTDDQPQHF
>TRBD1|14|TRBV27|TRBJ2-7|.
TGTGCCGGCAGTTCCCCGGGACAGACCTACGAGCAGTACTTC
CAGSSPGQTYEQYF
>.|15|TRBV6-1|TRBJ2-5|.
TGTGCCAGCAGTACTTTCGGACATACAGAAGAGACCCAGTACTTC
CASSTFGHTEETQYF
>.|12|TRBV11-2|TRBJ1-1|.
TGTGCCAGCAGCCGGGGAGACACTGAAGCTTTCTTT
CASSRGDTEAFF
>TRBD2|12|TRBV7-2|TRBJ2-7|.
TGTGCCAGCAGCCGGGGGGACTACGAGCAGTACTTC
CASSRGDYEQYF
>.|11|TRBV10-2|TRBJ2-5|.
TGCGCCAGCAGATACGGGGAGACCCAGTACTTC
CASRYGETQYF
>TRBD1|14|TRBV6-5|TRBJ2-7|.
TGTGCCAGCAGCCGGGACAGCTGGTCCTACGAGCAGTACTTC
CASSRDSWSYEQYF
>TRBD1|14|TRBV6-6|TRBJ1-2|.
TGTGCCAGCAGCTTGGGACAGGCAAACTATGGCTACACCTTC
CASSLGQANYGYTF
>.|11|TRBV6-5|TRBJ1-5|.
TGTGCCAGCAGGGGGGATCAGCCCCAGCATTTT
CASRGDQPQHF
>.|11|TRBV7-9|TRBJ2-7|.
TGTGCCAGCAGCTTGTGGTTCGAGCAGTACTTC
CASSLWFEQYF
>TRBD1|14|TRBV4-1|TRBJ2-7|.
TGCGCCAGCAGCCCTCGACAGGGGGCTTACGAGCAGTACTTC
CASSPRQGAYEQYF
>.|12|TRBV6-1|TRBJ1-2|once
TGTGCCCAGCACGCAGAAGGCTATGGCTACACCTTC
CAQHAEGYGYTF
>.|13|TRBV5-6|TRBJ2-4|.
TGTGCCAGCAGCTTGGCCGGGTGGCCGAATCAGTACTTC
CASSLAGWPNQYF
>.|15|TRBV19|TRBJ1-2|.
TGTGCCAGTAGGGGGCCCCTAGACCGGGCTTATGGCTACACCTTC
CASRGPLDRAYGYTF
>TRBD1|12|TRBV2|TRBJ2-1|.
TGTGCCAGCAGTGAGGAAGGGGGCGAGCAGTTCTTC
CASSEEGGEQFF
>.|14|TRBV6-5|TRBJ1-2|.
TGTGCCAGCAGTTACTCGGGAGGGGCGGGTGGCTACACCTTC
CASSYSGGAGGYTF
>TRBD1|16|TRBV27|TRBJ1-1|once
TGTGCCAGCAGTTTAAGGAGGGGGCAACCGAACACTGAAGCTTTCTTT
CASSLRRGQPNTEAFF
>TRBD1|17|TRBV19|TRBJ1-1|.
TGTGCCAGTAGTATAGCAGGACAGGGTCCTAAGAACACTGAAGCTTTCTTT
CASSIAGQGPKNTEAFF